This T cell receptor (beta chain) comes out of a study of human T cells and chemical hapten exposure. As the library was built, unique molecular identifiers were attached to individual cDNA molecules. TCRdb independently ran MiXCR on the RACE reads; one entry per CDR3 protein. The sample holds approximately 60,000 distinct CDR3 sequences; approximately 11% are singletons and the top ten take under 5%. Time point defined: pre-sensitization, week 0. Treatment denoted: therapeutic diphenylcyclopropenone sensitization with weekly scalp DPC. Findings and limits, study-wide: As patch test score rose, PT1 expanded TCR counts tended to rise as well.

This clonotype appeared many times. Its antigen remains unknown. The TCR originated in a woman aged 40 to 55 with alopecia areata. Some clones in this sample may be carry-over from other donors' samples. The sequencing here drew on whole blood, taken in connection with sensitization to the hapten diphenylcyclopropenone (DPC).

CDR3 DNA: TGCAGTGCCACGACCCCGGACAGCCCCTATGGCTACACCTTC. Its protein is CSATTPDSPYGYTF. The chain recombines TRBV20-1 with TRBJ1-2; maybe TRBD1 (6 bases). The CDR3 totals 14 residues. Trimming left V 6 bases short and J 4 bases short, with 18 bases between. CDR1 and CDR2 (germline): DFQATT, SNEGSKA (reference sequence).